Sample share makes the clone carrying this T cell receptor beta chain medium-sized (0.01 to 0.1%). The data derive from a study of technical replicates of blood from a handful of donors. Germline values: CDR1 LGHNA, CDR2 YSLEER. The CDR3 runs to 15 residues. The V segment lost 2 bases and the J segment 6 bases; nucleotides outside the gene matches: 5. Sequencing used immunoSEQ multiplex PCR; TCRdb keeps in-frame clones, though not all of them. The table records tens of thousands of clones, around 87% of them present only once. This chain joins TRBV4-3 and TRBJ2-2; 8 bases map to TRBD2. The sequence came from a human donor in good health. Some clones in this sample may be carry-over from other donors' samples. Sequenced: PBMCs. CDR3 amino acids: CASSQYSGSAGELFF. CDR3 coding DNA: TGCGCCAGCAGCCAATACAGCGGGAGCGCCGGGGAGCTGTTTTTT.